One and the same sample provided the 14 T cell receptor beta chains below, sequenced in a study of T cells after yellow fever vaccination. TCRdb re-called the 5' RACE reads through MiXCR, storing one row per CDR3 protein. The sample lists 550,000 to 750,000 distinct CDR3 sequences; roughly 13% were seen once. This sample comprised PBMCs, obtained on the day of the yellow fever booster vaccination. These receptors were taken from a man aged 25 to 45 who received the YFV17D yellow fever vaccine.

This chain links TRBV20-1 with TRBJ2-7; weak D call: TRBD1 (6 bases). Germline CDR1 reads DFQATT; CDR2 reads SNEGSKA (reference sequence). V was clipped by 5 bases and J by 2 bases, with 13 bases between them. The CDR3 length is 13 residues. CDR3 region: CSASTGVAYEQYF. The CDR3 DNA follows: TGCAGTGCTTCGACAGGAGTTGCCTACGAGCAGTACTTC.

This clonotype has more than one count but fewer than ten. The CDR3 protein is CSVSGPGTEQYF. The CDR3 nucleotides read TGCAGCGTGAGCGGGCCAGGGACCGAGCAGTACTTC. The chain recombines TRBV29-1 with TRBJ2-7, with D perhaps TRBD2 (6 bases). From germline, CDR1 is SQVTM and CDR2 ANQGSEA. The V gene lost 6 bases and the J gene lost 6 bases, with 15 bases spanning the gap. The CDR3 runs 12 residues.

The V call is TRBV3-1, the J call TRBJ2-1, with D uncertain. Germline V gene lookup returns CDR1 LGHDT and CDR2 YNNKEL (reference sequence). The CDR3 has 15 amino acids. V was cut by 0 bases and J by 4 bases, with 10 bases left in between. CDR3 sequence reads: CASSQDPGPYNEQFF. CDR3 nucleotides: TGTGCCAGCAGCCAAGACCCCGGTCCATACAATGAGCAGTTCTTC.

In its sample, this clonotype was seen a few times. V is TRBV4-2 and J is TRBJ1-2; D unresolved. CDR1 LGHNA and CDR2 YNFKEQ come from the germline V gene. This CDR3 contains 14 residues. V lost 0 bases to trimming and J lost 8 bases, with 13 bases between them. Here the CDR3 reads CASSQESLFGGYTF. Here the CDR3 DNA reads TGTGCCAGCAGCCAAGAAAGCCTCTTTGGAGGCTACACCTTC.

The CDR3 loop is CATSDPKYGQRRYNEQFF. CDR3 coding DNA: TGTGCCACCAGTGATCCCAAATATGGACAGAGACGCTACAATGAGCAGTTCTTC. The chain uses TRBV24-1 and TRBJ2-1, with TRBD1 as a possible D gene (6 bases). This CDR3 is built from 18 residues. Trimming took 3 bases from V and 3 from J, leaving 20 bases between them. Germline V gene lookup returns CDR1 KGHDR and CDR2 SFDVKD.

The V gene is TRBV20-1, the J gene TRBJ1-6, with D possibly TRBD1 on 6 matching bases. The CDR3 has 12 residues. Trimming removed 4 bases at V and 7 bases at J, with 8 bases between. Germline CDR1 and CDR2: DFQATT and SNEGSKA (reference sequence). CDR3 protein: CSAIQGNSPLHF. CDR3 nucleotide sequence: TGCAGTGCTATACAGGGCAATTCACCCCTCCACTTT.

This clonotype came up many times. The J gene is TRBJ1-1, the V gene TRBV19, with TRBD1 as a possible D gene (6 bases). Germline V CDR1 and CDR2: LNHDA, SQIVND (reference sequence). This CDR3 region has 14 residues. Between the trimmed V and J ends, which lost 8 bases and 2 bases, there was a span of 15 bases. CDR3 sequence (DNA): TGTGCCAGTTCTTTCGGGACAACCAACACTGAAGCTTTCTTT. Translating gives CASSFGTTNTEAFF.

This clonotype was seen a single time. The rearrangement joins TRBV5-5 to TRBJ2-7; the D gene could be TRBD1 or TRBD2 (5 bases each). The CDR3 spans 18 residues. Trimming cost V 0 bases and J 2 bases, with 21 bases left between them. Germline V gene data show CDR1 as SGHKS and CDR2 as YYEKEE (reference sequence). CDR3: CASSLGDVNPLHPYEQYF. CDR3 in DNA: TGTGCCAGCAGCTTGGGGGACGTCAACCCACTCCACCCCTACGAGCAGTACTTC.

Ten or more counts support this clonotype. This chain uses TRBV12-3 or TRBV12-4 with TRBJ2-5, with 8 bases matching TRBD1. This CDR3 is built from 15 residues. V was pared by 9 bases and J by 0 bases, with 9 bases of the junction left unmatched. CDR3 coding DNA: TGTGCCAGTACACCCGGGGACAGGAACCAAGAGACCCAGTACTTC. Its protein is CASTPGDRNQETQYF.

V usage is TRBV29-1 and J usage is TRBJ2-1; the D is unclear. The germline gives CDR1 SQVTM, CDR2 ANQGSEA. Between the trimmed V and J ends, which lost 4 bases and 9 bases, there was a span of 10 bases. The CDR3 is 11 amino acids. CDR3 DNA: TGCAGCGTTGTGGGCCTGGGTGAGCAGTTCTTC. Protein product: CSVVGLGEQFF.

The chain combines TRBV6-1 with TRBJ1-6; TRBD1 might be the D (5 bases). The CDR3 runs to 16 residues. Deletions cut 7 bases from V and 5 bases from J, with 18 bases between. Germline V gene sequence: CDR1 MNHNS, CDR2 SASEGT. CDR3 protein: CASKRSGAGDNSPLHF. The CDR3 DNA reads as TGTGCCAGCAAAAGATCCGGGGCGGGGGATAATTCACCCCTCCACTTT.

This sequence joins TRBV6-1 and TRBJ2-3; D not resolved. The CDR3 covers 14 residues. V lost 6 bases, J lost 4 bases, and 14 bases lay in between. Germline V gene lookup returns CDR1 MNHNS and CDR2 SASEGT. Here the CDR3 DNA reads TGTGCCAGCAGCCCCGTTTTGGGTTCAGATACGCAGTATTTT. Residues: CASSPVLGSDTQYF.

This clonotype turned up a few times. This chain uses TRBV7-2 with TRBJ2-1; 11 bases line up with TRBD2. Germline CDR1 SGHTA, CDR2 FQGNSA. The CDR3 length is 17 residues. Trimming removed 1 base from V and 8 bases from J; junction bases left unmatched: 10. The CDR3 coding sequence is TGTGCCAGCAGCTTAGGAGTAGCGGGAGGGTTTCGCGATGAGCAGTTCTTC. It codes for CASSLGVAGGFRDEQFF. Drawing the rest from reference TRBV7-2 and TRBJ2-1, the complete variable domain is GAGVSQSPSNKVTEKGKDVELRCDPISGHTALYWYRQSLGQGLEFLIYFQGNSAPDKSGLPSDRFSAERTGGSVSTLTIQRTQQEDSAVYLCASSLGVAGGFRDEQFFGPGTRLTVL.

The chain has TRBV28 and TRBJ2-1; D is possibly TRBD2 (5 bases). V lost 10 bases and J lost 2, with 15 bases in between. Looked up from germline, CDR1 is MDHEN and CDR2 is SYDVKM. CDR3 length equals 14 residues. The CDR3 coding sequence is TGTGCCACCTCCCGGACTGGAACCTACAATGAGCAGTTCTTC. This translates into CATSRTGTYNEQFF.